Following are 22 T cell receptor beta chains from one sample sequenced in a study of blood T cell repertoires in COVID-19. TCRdb's copy holds only in-frame clones and misses some; the assay was immunoSEQ multiplex PCR. Of some 200,000 clones listed, roughly nine tenths are singletons. The material sequenced was peripheral blood. Receptor source: a man aged 65 to 85 with acute or convalescent COVID-19.

The chain uses TRBV7-2 and TRBJ2-4; D not resolved. V was clipped by 2 bases and J by 7 bases, with 12 bases between them. The CDR3 spans 14 residues. Per the germline V gene, CDR1 is SGHTA and CDR2 is FQGNSA. The CDR3 spells CASSLSSRVNIQYF. The CDR3 DNA reads TGTGCCAGCAGCTTAAGCTCCCGTGTGAACATTCAGTACTTC. The full variable domain, its missing parts supplied by reference TRBV7-2 and TRBJ2-4, is GAGVSQSPSNKVTEKGKDVELRCDPISGHTALYWYRQSLGQGLEFLIYFQGNSAPDKSGLPSDRFSAERTGGSVSTLTIQRTQQEDSAVYLCASSLSSRVNIQYFGAGTRLSVL.

This clone was seen only a few times. The chain carries TRBV19 and TRBJ2-5; 8 bases line up with TRBD1. Germline CDR1 LNHDA, CDR2 SQIVND (reference sequence). This CDR3 comprises 14 residues. The trim removed 4 bases at V and 5 bases at J, leaving 6 bases unmatched. CDR3 bases: TGTGCCAGTAGTACAAGACAGGGGCTGGAGACCCAGTACTTC. This translates into CASSTRQGLETQYF.

The chain combines TRBV9 with TRBJ1-3; 12 bases fit TRBD1. Germline V gene sequence: CDR1 SGDLS, CDR2 YYNGEE. This CDR3 is 16 amino acids long. With 4 bases clipped from V and 2 bases from J, the junction kept 4 bases outside the gene matches. This CDR3 is CASSLRDRGPGNTIYF. In nucleotides, the CDR3 is TGTGCCAGCAGCCTAAGGGACAGGGGGCCTGGAAACACCATATATTTT.

In nucleotides, the CDR3 is TGTGCCAGCAGTCCTGGGACTAGCGGGAGGATCTCCTACGAGCAGTACTTC. Translated: CASSPGTSGRISYEQYF. The chain has TRBV27 and TRBJ2-7; 15 bases are a match to TRBD2. The CDR3 has 17 amino acids. In germline, CDR1 is MNHEY, CDR2 SMNVEV (reference sequence). The trim removed 5 bases at V and 0 bases at J, leaving 5 bases unmatched.

CDR3 DNA: TGTGCCAGCAGCCCCGGGACAGTTATAAATCAGCCCCAGCATTTT. Translation: CASSPGTVINQPQHF. V and J are TRBV5-5 and TRBJ1-5, with 7 nucleotides matching TRBD1. Germline CDR1 SGHKS, CDR2 YYEKEE (reference sequence). V trimming: 4 bases; J trimming: 4 bases; junction bases outside the gene matches: 8. The CDR3 is 15 residues long.

The chain joins TRBV19 to TRBJ2-1; 10 nucleotides align to TRBD1. This CDR3 has 14 residues. Trimming at V came to 6 bases and at J to 3 bases, leaving 2 bases not matched to a gene. Looked up from germline, CDR1 is LNHDA and CDR2 is SQIVND (reference sequence). CDR3 nucleotide sequence: TGTGCCAGTAGAGGGACAGGGGTCTACAATGAGCAGTTCTTC. Its protein product is CASRGTGVYNEQFF.

This sequence joins TRBV30 and TRBJ2-5, with a tentative D call TRBD1 (5 bases). Looked up from germline, CDR1 is GTSNPN and CDR2 is SVGIG (reference sequence). This CDR3 has 13 residues. Trimming shortened V by 3 bases and J by 6 bases, and 14 bases separated the two germline ends. The CDR3 nucleotides are TGTGCCTGGAGCCGACCCCCAGGGAAGACCCAGTACTTC. Amino acid sequence: CAWSRPPGKTQYF.

This chain links TRBV1 with TRBJ2-1; the D segment call TRBD2 is taken from the table without a DNA check. TRBV1 represents a pseudogene. The CDR3 contains 15 residues. The CDR3 loop reads CTSSQRTSGYNEQFF. CDR3 coding DNA: TGCACCAGCAGCCAGCGGACTAGCGGATACAATGAGCAGTTCTTC.

This clone has just one count. The chain couples TRBV5-6 to TRBJ1-1, with unresolved D. The germline CDR1 and CDR2 sequences are SGHDT and YYEEEE. The CDR3 extends over 15 amino acids. V shed 0 bases and J shed 5 bases, with 14 bases lying between them. The CDR3 loop reads CASSLEGLRGTEAFF. CDR3 bases: TGTGCCAGCAGCTTGGAAGGGTTGCGAGGGACTGAAGCTTTCTTT.

The V gene is TRBV5-1, the J gene TRBJ2-7; no clear D gene. Trimming stripped 9 bases from V and 1 base from J, with 17 bases between. Germline loops: CDR1 SGHRS, CDR2 YFSETQ. The CDR3 length is 14 residues. Written as DNA, the CDR3 is TGCGCCACCAAGCTGTACAGTCAGTCCTACGAGCAGTACTTC. Amino acids: CATKLYSQSYEQYF. The whole variable domain, filled in from reference TRBV5-1 and TRBJ2-7, reads KAGVTQTPRYLIKTRGQQVTLSCSPISGHRSVSWYQQTPGQGLQFLFEYFSETQRNKGNFPGRFSGRQFSNSRSEMNVSTLELGDSALYLCATKLYSQSYEQYFGPGTRLTVT.

V usage is TRBV6-5 and J usage is TRBJ2-5; no reliable D call. This CDR3 has 11 amino acids. V was pared by 5 bases and J by 1 base, with 2 bases between. CDR1 MNHEY and CDR2 SVGAGI come from the germline V gene. The CDR3 reads CASSRQETQYF. CDR3 coding DNA: TGTGCCAGCAGTCGCCAAGAGACCCAGTACTTC.

The V and J genes are TRBV28 and TRBJ1-3; a possible D gene is TRBD1 (5 bases). The V gene lost 7 bases and the J gene lost 0 bases, with 7 bases spanning the gap. The germline V gene encodes CDR1 MDHEN and CDR2 SYDVKM. The CDR3 totals 13 residues. In nucleotides, the CDR3 is TGTGCCAGCACTGACAGCTCTGGAAACACCATATATTTT. Its translation is CASTDSSGNTIYF.

The chain uses TRBV29-1 and TRBJ2-7, with 9 bases identical to TRBD1. The CDR3 runs 13 residues. CDR1 and CDR2 from the germline V gene are SQVTM and ANQGSEA. V lost 6 bases, J lost 6 bases, and 9 bases stayed unmatched. The CDR3 region is CSVRGTGTREQYF. CDR3 bases: TGCAGCGTGAGAGGGACAGGGACTCGCGAGCAGTACTTC.

The rearrangement uses TRBV24-1 and TRBJ2-1; 8 bases align to TRBD2. With V trimmed by 4 bases and J by 8 bases, 9 bases remained unmatched. The germline V gene has CDR1 KGHDR and CDR2 SFDVKD. The CDR3 is made up of 15 amino acids. The CDR3 sequence: CATSDPQGAGDEQFF. CDR3 nucleotides: TGTGCCACCAGTGACCCGCAGGGAGCGGGAGATGAGCAGTTCTTC.

V is TRBV18 and J is TRBJ1-1, with D uncertain. The V end lost 4 bases, the J end lost 3 bases, and 9 bases lay between the germline ends. The CDR3 consists of 13 residues. The germline V gene has CDR1 KGHSH and CDR2 LQKENI. DNA for the CDR3: TGTGCCAGCTCACGCGGCACGGACACTGAAGCTTTCTTT. Its translation: CASSRGTDTEAFF.

The chain uses TRBV11-2 and TRBJ2-2; 11 bases are shared with TRBD1. The CDR3 length is 17 residues. V shed 3 bases, J shed 5 bases, and the junction held 8 bases outside the gene matches. From germline, CDR1 is SGHAT and CDR2 FQNNGV. This chain's CDR3 is CASSLLSGTGGTGELFF. Here the CDR3 DNA reads TGTGCCAGCAGCTTGTTAAGTGGGACAGGGGGTACCGGGGAGCTGTTTTTT.

This clone was recorded once. This chain connects TRBV4-2 to TRBJ2-2, with D maybe TRBD1 (7 bases). CDR1 and CDR2 from the germline V gene are LGHNA and YNFKEQ. V lost 0 bases and J 5 bases, leaving 13 bases between the germline ends. This CDR3 is built from 16 residues. CDR3 nucleotide sequence: TGTGCCAGCAGCCAAGAGTCAGGGGGGCAGACCGGGGAGCTGTTTTTT. As protein: CASSQESGGQTGELFF.

This chain connects TRBV4-3 to TRBJ1-3; maybe TRBD1 (5 bases). The CDR3 covers 16 residues. V was trimmed by 0 bases and J by 2 bases, leaving 11 bases between them. Germline CDR1 and CDR2: LGHNA and YSLEER. CDR3 in amino acids: CASSQDGQGPGNTIYF. CDR3 in DNA: TGCGCCAGCAGCCAAGATGGTCAGGGTCCTGGAAACACCATATATTTT.

The genes are TRBV27 and TRBJ2-1; TRBD2 matches 8 bases. CDR3 length: 16 residues. The trim removed 6 bases at V and 3 bases at J, leaving 10 bases unmatched. Germline V CDR1 and CDR2: MNHEY, SMNVEV (reference sequence). The chain's CDR3 is CASRSLAGQFYNEQFF. CDR3 coding DNA: TGTGCCAGCAGGTCTCTAGCGGGCCAATTCTACAATGAGCAGTTCTTC.

The chain has TRBV18 and TRBJ2-6; 11 bases agree with TRBD2. The CDR3 has 18 amino acids. CDR1 and CDR2 (germline): KGHSH, LQKENI. Trimming removed 4 bases from V and 4 bases from J; junction bases left unmatched: 9. Here the CDR3 reads CASSLAGGPSFGANVLTF. The CDR3 DNA follows: TGTGCCAGCTCACTAGCGGGAGGGCCCTCGTTCGGGGCCAACGTCCTGACTTTC.

For this clone: Other nucleotide sequences in the sample specify the same CDR3. This chain links TRBV20-1 with TRBJ1-1; 8 bases map to TRBD1. Per germline, CDR1 DFQATT and CDR2 SNEGSKA (reference sequence). This CDR3 contains 11 residues. The ends lost 6 bases at V and 7 bases at J; junction bases unmatched: 4. The CDR3 region is CSARTGGEAFF. As DNA, the CDR3 is TGCAGTGCGAGAACAGGGGGTGAAGCTTTCTTT.

The chain employs TRBV6-2 or TRBV6-3 and TRBJ1-2, with TRBD1 as a possible D gene (6 bases). Trimming took off 4 bases at V and 5 bases at J, with 8 bases between the two ends. In germline, CDR1 is MNHEY, CDR2 SVGEGT. The CDR3 sequence is 12 residues long. This CDR3 reads CASSLQGYGYTF. The CDR3 nucleotides read TGTGCCAGCAGTTTACAGGGATATGGCTACACCTTC.